This T cell receptor (beta chain) was documented in a study of blood T cell repertoires in COVID-19. Germline V lookup: CDR1 SGHTA, CDR2 FQGTGA. After removal of 2 bases from V and 1 base from J, the junction contained 4 bases not matched to a gene. CDR3 length: 15 residues. Profiled with immunoSEQ multiplex PCR; TCRdb holds only in-frame clones, not every one. The sample consists of approximately 99,000 clones, 80% to 85% of them appearing once. The receptor was derived from a man in his 70s with active or convalescent COVID-19. The chain joins TRBV7-3 to TRBJ1-2; 7 bases are a match to TRBD1. The sample taken for sequencing was peripheral blood. The CDR3 DNA is TGTGCCAGCAGCTTAGGGACAGCGAATAACTATGGCTACACCTTC. This codes for CASSLGTANNYGYTF.